This T cell receptor (beta chain) appears in the sequencing data of a study of T cell repertoires in cytomegalovirus infection. As for the study in general: Well-studied HLA-B-restricted CMV epitopes were used in the study alongside recently identified HLA-C-restricted ones. Study-wide results and limits: The ex vivo response was dominated by HLA-C-restricted CMV-specific TCR beta clonotypes. Public TCR beta family frequency separated CMV-and-HLA carriers, including in an independent cohort.

Trimming stripped 6 bases from V and 14 bases from J, with 20 bases between. The CDR3 sequence is 13 residues long. Germline V CDR1 and CDR2: MDHEN, SYDVKM. Details on this clonotype: As yet, its antigen is unknown.

TCRdb re-analysed the reads in MiXCR, keeping a single row per CDR3 protein. The sample carries some 350,000 distinct CDR3 sequences, roughly 34% recorded once. This sample comprised cultured PBMCs, obtained from culture after CMV antigen stimulation. The sequence was obtained from a human donor in good health (CMV status not recorded). Some clones in this sample may be carry-over from other donors' samples. The rearrangement joins TRBV28 to TRBJ2-1; possibly TRBD2 for D (5 bases). For the CDR3, the DNA is TGTGCCAGCAGCCGTAATGCAGAGGGCAGAAAGTTCTTC. Protein product: CASSRNAEGRKFF. The variable domain in full, completed from reference TRBV28 and TRBJ2-1, reads DVKVTQSSRYLVKRTGEKVFLECVQDMDHENMFWYRQDPGLGLRLIYFSYDVKMKEKGDIPEGYSVSREKKERFSLILESASTNQTSMYLCASSRNAEGRKFFGPGTRLTVL.